This T cell receptor beta chain was found in a study of T cell responses to AZD1222 COVID-19 vaccine. Study background: Timing groups of about 4 and about 12 weeks for second doses were pooled. Study results and limitations: Repertoires were sampled only after the peak T cell response. Only five to seven AZD1222 recipients tested seropositive at baseline. Nearly half of unique spike-specific TCRs reportedly avoided B.1.351 and B.1.1.7 mutated regions.

The repertoire was sequenced with immunoSEQ multiplex PCR; TCRdb's copy has only in-frame clones and lacks some. The sample contains 150,000 to 170,000 clones, roughly nine tenths of which appear only once. Trimming removed 0 bases from V and 4 bases from J, with 6 bases in between. Germline loops: CDR1 LNHNV, CDR2 YYDKDF (reference sequence). The CDR3 length is 13 residues. As to this clone: Its antigen is still unknown.

Sequenced material: peripheral blood, taken on day 0 of AZD1222 vaccination. This clonotype was sampled from an adult in good health. The genes are TRBV15 and TRBJ2-5; D is unresolved. The CDR3 spells CATSRDNRETQYF. In nucleotides, the CDR3 is TGTGCCACCAGCAGAGATAATAGAGAGACCCAGTACTTC. Full variable domain (missing parts from reference TRBV15 and TRBJ2-5): DAMVIQNPRYQVTQFGKPVTLSCSQTLNHNVMYWYQQKSSQAPKLLFHYYDKDFNNEADTPDNFQSRRPNTSFCFLDIRSPGLGDTAMYLCATSRDNRETQYFGPGTRLLVL.